Shown below are 19 T cell receptor beta chains from a single sample sequenced in a study of T cell changes during pregnancy in multiple sclerosis. This table comes from immunoSEQ multiplex PCR, and its TCRdb copy is limited to in-frame clones, with some not included. Of about 100,000 clones listed, 85% to 95% are singletons. Sequences were derived from peripheral blood, sampled in the second trimester of pregnancy. The receptors were gathered from a female donor with multiple sclerosis, enrolled in a pregnancy study.

The chain couples TRBV9 to TRBJ2-1; D not resolved. Trimming took off 1 base at V and 0 bases at J, with 8 bases between the two ends. The CDR3 consists of 15 residues. Germline V lookup: CDR1 SGDLS, CDR2 YYNGEE. The CDR3 DNA follows: TGTGCCAGCAGCGTAACTACTTCCTCCTACAATGAGCAGTTCTTC. As protein: CASSVTTSSYNEQFF.

The gene calls are TRBV6-1 and TRBJ1-5, with a tentative D call TRBD1 (6 bases). This CDR3 spans 15 amino acids. Trimming shortened V by 1 base and J by 3 bases, and 10 bases separated the two germline ends. Looked up from germline, CDR1 is MNHNS and CDR2 is SASEGT. The CDR3 DNA is TGTGCCAGCAGTGAAGTTGGGGGCTTCAATCAGCCCCAGCATTTT. This gives the protein CASSEVGGFNQPQHF.

The gene calls are TRBV5-6 and TRBJ1-4; 10 nucleotides agree with TRBD1. The CDR3 has 14 amino acids. The germline CDR1 and CDR2 sequences are SGHDT and YYEEEE. V shed 4 bases and J 7 bases; nucleotides not matched to a gene: 4. The CDR3 sequence: CASSRDRGVEKLFF. CDR3 DNA sequence: TGTGCCAGCAGCCGGGACAGGGGCGTTGAAAAACTGTTTTTT.

V gene TRBV6-5 combines with J gene TRBJ1-2; TRBD1 agrees at 7 bases. V lost 2 bases, J lost 4 bases, and 4 bases stayed unmatched. Germline V lookup: CDR1 MNHEY, CDR2 SVGAGI. CDR3 length: 14 amino acids. In DNA, the CDR3 is TGTGCCAGCAGTTACCAAGGGGACAGCTATGGCTACACCTTC. Its protein product is CASSYQGDSYGYTF.

The count of this clone is one. The rearrangement uses TRBV9 and TRBJ2-3; TRBD2 agrees at 9 bases. J lost 8 bases, V lost 0 bases, and 7 bases had no gene match. CDR3 length equals 15 residues. Germline V gene sequence: CDR1 SGDLS, CDR2 YYNGEE. In DNA form, the CDR3 reads TGTGCCAGCAGCGTAGCGGAGCGGGGGGCGGGTACGCAGTATTTT. Translating it yields CASSVAERGAGTQYF.

J is TRBJ2-3 and V is TRBV4-2, with 10 bases fitting TRBD2. Germline loops: CDR1 LGHNA, CDR2 YNFKEQ. This CDR3 has 16 amino acids. V trimming: 0 bases; J trimming: 2 bases; junction bases outside the gene matches: 2. The CDR3 DNA reads as TGTGCCAGCAGCCAAGAACTAGCGGGAAACACAGATACGCAGTATTTT. Amino acid sequence: CASSQELAGNTDTQYF.

This clone has more than one count but fewer than ten. This chain uses TRBV11-2 with TRBJ1-6, with D unclear. Germline assignment: CDR1 SGHAT and CDR2 FQNNGV. With 5 bases removed from V and 7 bases from J, the gap between germline ends came to 9 bases. This CDR3 is 13 amino acids long. CDR3 region: CASSPRENSPLHF. In DNA, the CDR3 is TGTGCCAGCAGCCCCCGGGAAAATTCACCCCTCCACTTT.

The table lists this clone with a few counts. V is TRBV28 and J is TRBJ2-1; 10 positions match TRBD2. The CDR3 loop spans 17 amino acids. V lost 5 bases, J lost 9 bases, and 16 bases stayed unmatched. The germline gives CDR1 MDHEN, CDR2 SYDVKM. The chain's CDR3 is CASSERRPSGSESEQFF. The DNA for the CDR3 is TGTGCCAGCAGTGAGCGACGGCCTAGCGGGAGCGAGAGTGAGCAGTTCTTC.

The chain has TRBV9 and TRBJ1-4; D might be TRBD1 (5 bases). The CDR3 covers 15 residues. Trimming cost V 0 bases and J 6 bases, with 12 bases left between them. The germline V gene encodes CDR1 SGDLS and CDR2 YYNGEE. CDR3 residues: CASSVAPGGDEKLFF. The CDR3, as DNA: TGTGCCAGCAGCGTAGCTCCAGGAGGGGATGAAAAACTGTTTTTT.

The rearrangement links TRBV5-1 to TRBJ2-2; D gene ambiguous. The ends were cut back, 2 bases at V and 0 bases at J, with 11 bases in the middle. This CDR3 is built from 16 residues. Germline-derived CDR1 and CDR2 are SGHRS and YFSETQ. CDR3 DNA sequence: TGCGCCAGCAGCTTTAGTACAGCCCCGAACACCGGGGAGCTGTTTTTT. Residues: CASSFSTAPNTGELFF.

V usage is TRBV27 and J usage is TRBJ1-2; 8 positions agree with TRBD1. There are 15 residues in the CDR3. Germline CDR1 and CDR2: MNHEY and SMNVEV (reference sequence). The V gene end was trimmed by 1 base and the J gene end by 7 bases; junction bases not matched to a gene: 8. CDR3 residues: CASSLWARGQIGYTF. The CDR3 nucleotides read TGTGCCAGCAGTTTATGGGCCAGGGGGCAGATTGGCTACACCTTC.

This chain connects TRBV27 to TRBJ2-7, with D possibly matching TRBD2 (5 bases). The germline CDR1 and CDR2 sequences are MNHEY and SMNVEV (reference sequence). The CDR3 consists of 10 residues. Trimming cost V 8 bases and J 9 bases, with 11 bases left between them. The CDR3 nucleotides are TGTGCCAGCGGCCCTAGCCTGCAGTACTTC. It translates to CASGPSLQYF.

This chain's CDR3 is CSVDGTSGGSSSYEQYF. CDR3 nucleotides: TGCAGCGTTGACGGGACTAGCGGGGGGTCCTCATCCTACGAGCAGTACTTC. The chain couples TRBV29-1 to TRBJ2-7; 15 nucleotides match TRBD2. The V and J ends lost 3 bases and 1 base, in that order; junction bases with no gene match: 7. CDR1 is SQVTM and CDR2 is ANQGSEA in the germline V gene. This CDR3 has 17 residues.

V gene TRBV13 combines with J gene TRBJ1-1; D perhaps matches TRBD1 (5 bases). This CDR3 spans 15 amino acids. The V gene's germline CDR1 is PRHDT and CDR2 FYEKMQ (reference sequence). The germline V and J ends were trimmed by 1 base and 0 bases, with 9 bases remaining between them. This CDR3 reads CASSLVGALNTEAFF. The CDR3 region has the DNA TGTGCCAGCAGCTTAGTTGGGGCGTTGAACACTGAAGCTTTCTTT.

The rearrangement joins TRBV9 to TRBJ2-3, with 8 bases fitting TRBD2. The CDR3 sequence is 17 residues long. The ends lost 0 bases at V and 0 bases at J; junction bases unmatched: 6. In germline, CDR1 is SGDLS, CDR2 YYNGEE. The CDR3 DNA is TGTGCCAGCAGCGTAGCTTCCGGGGGGGCGAGCACAGATACGCAGTATTTT. This codes for CASSVASGGASTDTQYF.

The chain couples TRBV7-6 to TRBJ1-5, with TRBD1 as a possible D gene (5 bases). V was trimmed by 7 bases and J by 1 base, leaving 17 bases between them. CDR1 is SGHVS, CDR2 FNYEAQ, per germline. The CDR3 is 16 residues long. CDR3 sequence: CASTPGPGGSNQPQHF. DNA of the CDR3: TGTGCCAGCACCCCAGGTCCGGGGGGAAGCAATCAGCCCCAGCATTTT.

The chain combines TRBV5-1 with TRBJ2-3; TRBD2 might be the D (6 bases). This CDR3 has 15 residues. V was trimmed by 0 bases and J by 0 bases, leaving 8 bases between them. CDR1 is SGHRS, CDR2 YFSETQ, per germline. DNA of the CDR3: TGCGCCAGCAGCTTGGTCGGGGGAAGCACAGATACGCAGTATTTT. Protein sequence: CASSLVGGSTDTQYF.

The chain joins TRBV5-4 to TRBJ1-2; D may be TRBD1 (5 bases). The length of the CDR3 is 14 residues. Deletions cut 0 bases from V and 7 bases from J, with 13 bases between. Germline values: CDR1 SGHNT, CDR2 YYREEE (reference sequence). The CDR3 DNA follows: TGTGCCAGCAGCTTGGTAGGCACAGGCTTTGGCTACACCTTC. Translation gives CASSLVGTGFGYTF.

CDR3 region: CATSRDPGGTREKLFF. The CDR3 DNA follows: TGTGCCACCAGCAGAGACCCAGGGGGCACTAGGGAAAAACTGTTTTTT. The chain employs TRBV15 and TRBJ1-4; TRBD1 aligns across 8 bases. Trimming cost V 0 bases and J 8 bases; bases outside gene matches: 8. Germline-derived CDR1 and CDR2 are LNHNV and YYDKDF (reference sequence). The CDR3 is made up of 16 amino acids.